This T cell receptor beta chain was obtained from a study of shared clonotypes between healthy human individuals (dated by TCRdb to between 2020 and 2021). Notes on the research overall: The cohort comprised two women and a few men aged 18 to 49 years. Blood TCR repertoires of five healthy adults were deeply sequenced to estimate repertoire size and the extent of clonotype sharing between individuals. For each donor, CD4 naive and CD4 memory were each run on three plates, CD8 naive on two plates, and CD8 memory on one plate. Leukapheresis yielded between about 0.85 and 10 billion PBMCs per donor. Libraries were prepared and TCR repertoires were sequenced by different laboratories using diverse techniques, in order to increase sequencing depth and limit assay-specific biases.

The donors were healthy, HIV-negative adults with no recently reported acute infections or vaccinations. Every donor was a Caucasian adult living in Nashville, Tennessee, USA. CD4+ T cells were enriched by magnetic negative selection; naive cells were then positively selected on CD45RA, and the negative fraction formed the memory subset. Blood was obtained by leukapheresis, after which PBMCs were separated by Ficoll-Histopaque density gradient centrifugation and cryopreserved in liquid nitrogen vapor phase. Analytical flow cytometry was used to check the purity and quantity of every magnetically sorted T cell population. Genomic DNA was isolated from each sorted fraction and quantified by UV absorbance on a Nanodrop 2000c. Study-wide findings and limitations: Larger estimated clonotype richness was generally found for naive subsets than for memory subsets. Rarefaction of sorted-subset datasets indicated incomplete sequencing despite the large sequencing depth. Because the study included a small number of donors, the genetic and exposure-history diversity represented was limited. Clonotypes shared by all four sorted-subset donors showed higher generation probabilities than non-shared clonotypes. Pairwise subsampling led to the expectation that sequencing depth would affect the degree of clonotype sharing among donors. Sharing across several donors was observed for 4.5% to 6.5% of naive CD4, over 3% of naive CD8, 2% to 2.5% of memory CD4, and roughly 0.4% of memory CD8 clonotypes. Sampling was restricted to blood, and TCR repertoires in tissues likely differ from the TCR repertoires found in blood.

There are a few counts of this clone. Its recognized antigen is unknown. Within one base of it there is no much larger clone, and no base qualities were kept. Counted from cysteine to phenylalanine, this CDR3 has 15 amino acids. CDR3 DNA is the only sequence kept; it has 45 bases, read in frame from the first base. As encoded in the germline V gene, CDR1 is MNHEY while CDR2 is SVGAGI. V is reduced by 2 bases and J by 2 bases, leaving a spacing of 11 bases between them. Using the deep immunoSEQ assay, TCR CDR3 regions were amplified from genomic DNA by multiplex PCR. Extracted genomic DNA from each cell subset was distributed evenly across all wells of several immunoSEQ 96-well plates, and each plate was treated as a replicate. For sorted subsets, each replicate PCR was loaded with 200 ng genomic DNA, equivalent to roughly 30,000 T cell genomes. Purified libraries were measured with a Qubit 3.0 fluorometer, size-checked on a Bioanalyzer 2100, and measured again with the KAPA Library Quantification kit. A separate single-read 150-cycle Illumina NextSeq 550 flow cell was used to sequence each immunoSEQ 96-well plate. The published analysis was carried out like this. The immunoSEQ output contained only junctional sequences without quality scores, so filtering could not match that applied to full-length reads. To assign V/J genes and CDR3, sequences were annotated against IMGT germline references using PyIR, a Python wrapper for IgBLAST v1.9. Any read was removed if the V/J assignment was weak (E-value above 1e-6), the CDR3 was missing, or the read contained stop codons, out-of-frame junctions, or ambiguous translated residues. V3J clonotypes were defined as sequences sharing the same inferred V gene, J gene, and CDR3 amino acid sequence. The percentage overlap between two repertoires was calculated by dividing the number of shared unique clonotypes by the size of the smaller repertoire. Richness of each repertoire was evaluated using RTK rarefaction, the Chao1 estimator, and Recon v2.1 estimates of unobserved clonotypes. OLGA was used to compute generation probabilities for all TCRbeta clonotypes that the gDNA method yielded from a few donors. TCRdb's version of the immuneACCESS table is confined to in-frame rearrangements and falls short of the full clone set. An unresolved V gene accounts for under half of the shortfall where checked; the remainder is of unknown origin. The D gene and trimming were derived from the DNA, and the V and J assignments and clone size from that table. The sample yields about 980,000 clones; around 80% were counted once. The top ten constitute roughly 1.5% of the sample.

The sequence was collected from a young man in good health. The sample taken for sequencing was memory CD4+ T cells sorted from blood. Explained via the paper, the cell subset or site label denotes: CD45RA-negative fraction. This receptor chain uses TRBV6-5 and TRBJ2-3, and possibly TRBD2, on 6 matching bases. CDR3 reads: CASSYRRGLTDTQYF. The nucleotide sequence reads as follows: TGTGCCAGCAGTTACCGGCGGGGACTCACAGATACGCAGTATTTT.